These 10 T cell receptor beta chains were sequenced from one sample in a study of metastatic and nonmetastatic thyroid tumors. Each patient went into thyroid surgery without having received any treatment. From the PCR reads, TCRdb re-called clones with MiXCR. This table has tens of thousands of clones, more than 25% appearing once. Material for sequencing was tumor tissue. The receptors derive from a female donor with papillary thyroid cancer or a benign thyroid nodule (not recorded which). Some clones in this sample may be carry-over from other donors' samples.

This clone was seen many times. At one of its ends the junction is not consistent with the germline gene, which may arise from a read error. The sample holds other DNA sequences that translate to the same CDR3. The CDR3 region has the DNA TGTGCCAGCAGGTACTGGGGGGATACGCAGTATTTT. Translated: CASRYWGDTQYF. The chain is built from TRBV6-2 or TRBV6-3 and TRBJ2-3; D might be TRBD1 or TRBD2, each matching 5 bases. Looked up from germline, CDR1 is MNHEY and CDR2 is SVGEGT. The CDR3 has 12 amino acids.

This clone was recorded once. The chain joins TRBV20-1 to TRBJ2-7; D possibly corresponds to TRBD1 (5 bases). The V end was cut by 4 bases, the J end by 2 bases, with 18 bases between. The CDR3 consists of 15 residues. Germline values: CDR1 DFQATT, CDR2 SNEGSKA (reference sequence). CDR3 loop: CSANWAMGPAYEQYF. The CDR3 nucleotides read TGCAGTGCTAACTGGGCGATGGGGCCCGCCTACGAGCAGTACTTC.

In its sample, this clone was seen many times. It may be a read error: a sequence one base away is much more abundant. This sequence joins TRBV19 and TRBJ1-2; D possibly corresponds to TRBD1 (5 bases). V was clipped by 4 bases and J by 4 bases, with 13 bases between them. CDR3 length: 14 amino acids. Germline-derived CDR1 and CDR2 are LNHDA and SQIVND (reference sequence). For the CDR3, the DNA is TGTGCCAGTAGTACCGTCTTCGACAGCTATGGCTACACCTTC. It is translated as CASSTVFDSYGYTF.

Within the sample, this clone is medium-sized (0.01 to 0.1%). This sequence joins TRBV24-1 and TRBJ1-2, with a tentative D call TRBD1 (6 bases). Per germline, CDR1 KGHDR and CDR2 SFDVKD. The CDR3 is made up of 14 amino acids. Trimming took off 7 bases at V and 4 bases at J, with 15 bases between the two ends. The CDR3 spells CATSPAGEGYGYTF. DNA of the CDR3: TGTGCCACCAGCCCGGCAGGGGAGGGCTATGGCTACACCTTC.

This clone was recorded once. V and J are TRBV4-2 and TRBJ1-3; TRBD1 matches at 7 bases. V lost 3 bases and J lost 4; bases outside the gene matches: 3. This CDR3 spans 14 amino acids. Germline V gene sequence: CDR1 LGHNA, CDR2 YNFKEQ. The CDR3 sequence is CASSQTGIGNTIYF. The CDR3 region has the DNA TGTGCCAGCAGCCAGACAGGGATCGGAAACACCATATATTTT.

This clone occurred many times. The chain carries TRBV3-1 and TRBJ2-7; maybe TRBD2 (5 bases). The V end lost 0 bases, the J end lost 6 bases, and 18 bases lay between the germline ends. Germline V gene data show CDR1 as LGHDT and CDR2 as YNNKEL (reference sequence). The CDR3 is 16 amino acids. CDR3: CASSQEPSSSVGEQYF. The CDR3 nucleotides read TGTGCCAGCAGCCAAGAGCCGTCTAGCAGTGTAGGCGAGCAGTACTTC.

Concerning this clone: Its ends do not fully match the called genes, so a read error is possible. The chain is built from TRBV6-1 and TRBJ1-5; perhaps TRBD1 as D (6 bases). Germline V gene data show CDR1 as MNHNS and CDR2 as SASEGT. This CDR3 region has 15 residues. Written as DNA, the CDR3 is TGTGCCAGCAGGGGGGGACATAATAGCGATCAGCCCCAGCATTTT. Protein: CASRGGHNSDQPQHF.

The chain couples TRBV20-1 to TRBJ1-5; weak D call: TRBD1 (6 bases). Germline V gives CDR1 DFQATT, CDR2 SNEGSKA (reference sequence). The length of the CDR3 is 15 residues. Trimming removed 3 bases at V and 6 bases at J, with 18 bases between. The CDR3 region has the DNA TGCAGTGCTAGTCTGACAGGTCTCGATAGTCAGCCCCAGCATTTT. It encodes CSASLTGLDSQPQHF.

With respect to this clone: Other DNA sequences in this specimen translate into the identical CDR3. This sequence joins TRBV6-1 and TRBJ2-3, with 11 nucleotides matching TRBD2. The CDR3 runs 15 residues. J gave up 6 bases and V 5 bases, and 7 bases lay outside the gene matches. CDR1 is MNHNS and CDR2 is SASEGT in the germline V gene. CDR3 DNA: TGTGCCAGCAGTCCTACTAGCGGGGGTGTTGATACGCAGTATTTT. Its protein product is CASSPTSGGVDTQYF.

The chain employs TRBV3-1 and TRBJ2-1; D is ambiguous. V dropped 2 bases and J dropped 14 bases, with 19 bases sitting between them. CDR3 length: 14 residues. The germline CDR1 and CDR2 sequences are LGHDT and YNNKEL (reference sequence). Written as DNA, the CDR3 is TGTGCCAGCAGCCAAACCTCCAAAGGCAATGAAAAGTTCTTC. Translated: CASSQTSKGNEKFF.